This TCR beta chain was recovered during a study of shared clonotypes between healthy human individuals. CDR1 MDHEN and CDR2 SYDVKM come from the germline V gene. CDR3 length: 14 amino acids. With V trimmed by 6 bases and J by 6 bases, 11 bases remained unmatched. For each subset, genomic DNA was distributed in equal portions over several immunoSEQ plates. Sequencing was performed with immunoSEQ multiplex PCR; in TCRdb, only in-frame clones are kept and a portion is missing. The sample holds approximately 1,000,000 clones, approximately 75% seen once. This clone was detected only once. Into CD45RA+ naive and CD45RA-negative memory subsets, the CD4+ cells were split.

This receptor was obtained from a man in his late teens or twenties in good health. Some clones in this sample may be carry-over from other donors' samples. Sequences were obtained from memory CD4+ T cells from PBMCs. Subset of the sample: CD45RA-negative fraction. The J gene is TRBJ2-7, the V gene TRBV28; 7 nucleotides agree with TRBD1. The CDR3 DNA reads TGTGCCAGCAGGATAGGGGACAGAGACTTCGAGCAGTACTTC. Translating gives CASRIGDRDFEQYF.